These 5 T cell receptor beta chains came from one sample sequenced in a study of cytomegalovirus exposure and HLA in healthy donors (dated by TCRdb to between 2016 and 2019). The library relied on the immunoSEQ multiplex PCR assay. For the multiplex PCR, a mixture combining 60 forward primers for TCR Vbeta segments and 13 reverse primers for TCR Jbeta segments was used. TCRdb carries this immuneACCESS record with in-frame sequences only. Its versions omit some clonotypes, under half of them owing to an unresolved V gene in the studies checked, with the rest unexplained. For this sample there are about 79,000 clones; more than 65% appear just once. Jointly, the top ten make up 8% to 10% of the sample. What was sequenced was PBMCs. These receptors were collected from a man between 60 and 75 years old in good health and CMV-seronegative.

V usage is TRBV4-3 and J usage is TRBJ2-3; weak D call: TRBD2 (6 bases). From germline, CDR1 is LGHNA and CDR2 YSLEER. V was cut by 0 bases and J by 0 bases, with 10 bases left in between. The CDR3 is made up of 16 amino acids. The CDR3 sequence is CASSQEGGVSTDTQYF. CDR3 DNA sequence: TGCGCCAGCAGCCAAGAGGGCGGGGTGAGCACAGATACGCAGTATTTT.

The chain links TRBV6-1 to TRBJ2-1, with D tentatively TRBD2 (6 bases). CDR3 length: 13 residues. Deletions cut 2 bases from V and 10 bases from J, with 12 bases between. Germline V CDR1 and CDR2: MNHNS, SASEGT. CDR3 loop: CASSEIGRGEQFF. The CDR3, as DNA: TGTGCCAGCAGTGAAATAGGCCGGGGGGAGCAGTTCTTC.

J is TRBJ2-7 and V is TRBV27; TRBD2 agrees at 9 bases. CDR3 length equals 14 residues. J gave up 2 bases and V 5 bases, and 4 bases lay outside the gene matches. CDR1 and CDR2 from the germline V gene are MNHEY and SMNVEV (reference sequence). In DNA, the CDR3 is TGTGCCAGCAGTGGACTAGCGAACCCCTACGAGCAGTACTTC. Encoded protein: CASSGLANPYEQYF.

CDR3 bases: TGCAGCGTTGATGGGGCCGGGGGCTATGGCTACACCTTC. It is translated as CSVDGAGGYGYTF. The chain carries TRBV29-1 and TRBJ1-2; possible D gene TRBD1, 5 bases. Germline CDR1 is SQVTM and CDR2 is ANQGSEA. V lost 3 bases to trimming and J lost 4 bases, with 12 bases between them. The CDR3 is made up of 13 amino acids.

This clone was picked up one time. The rearrangement uses TRBV2 and TRBJ1-5; unclear D gene. CDR3 size: 12 residues. CDR1 and CDR2 (germline): SNHLY, FYNNEI. The germline V and J ends were trimmed by 4 bases and 4 bases, with 5 bases remaining between them. In nucleotides, the CDR3 is TGTGCCAGCAGTGGGCTGAATCAGCCCCAGCATTTT. Protein sequence: CASSGLNQPQHF.